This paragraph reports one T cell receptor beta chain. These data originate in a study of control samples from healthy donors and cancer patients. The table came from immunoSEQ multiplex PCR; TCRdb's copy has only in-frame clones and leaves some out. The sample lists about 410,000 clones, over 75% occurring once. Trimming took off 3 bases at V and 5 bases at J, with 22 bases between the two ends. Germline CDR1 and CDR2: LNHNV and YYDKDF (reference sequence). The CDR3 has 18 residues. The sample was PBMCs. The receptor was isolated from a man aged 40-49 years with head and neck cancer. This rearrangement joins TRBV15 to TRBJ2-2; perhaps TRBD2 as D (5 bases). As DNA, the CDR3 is TGTGCCACCAGCAGTGTACCCGTCGGGGTCCGTAGGACCGGGGAGCTGTTTTTT. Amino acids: CATSSVPVGVRRTGELFF. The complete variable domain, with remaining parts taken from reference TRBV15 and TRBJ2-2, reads DAMVIQNPRYQVTQFGKPVTLSCSQTLNHNVMYWYQQKSSQAPKLLFHYYDKDFNNEADTPDNFQSRRPNTSFCFLDIRSPGLGDTAMYLCATSSVPVGVRRTGELFFGEGSRLTVL.